The 23 T cell receptor beta chains given below trace back to one sample, sequenced in a study of shared clonotypes between healthy human individuals. TCRdb's table, derived via immunoSEQ multiplex PCR, lists solely in-frame clones and lacks some. There are some 690,000 clones in the sample; around 91% occur only once, and 34% lies in the top ten. The sequenced material came from memory CD8+ T cells from PBMCs. The subset denotes: CD45RO+ cells pooled with CCR7-negative TemRA cells. Receptors originate from a man in his late teens or twenties in good health. Some clones in this sample may be carry-over from other donors' samples.

J is TRBJ2-7 and V is TRBV28; D gene ambiguous. The V gene's germline CDR1 is MDHEN and CDR2 SYDVKM. V lost 4 bases and J 3 bases, leaving 16 bases between the germline ends. The CDR3 spans 15 residues. DNA of the CDR3: TGTGCCAGCAGTTCGTTCTCCGGGCTCCGCTACGAGCAGTACTTC. It encodes CASSSFSGLRYEQYF.

The chain couples TRBV7-2 to TRBJ2-1; TRBD2 agrees at 12 bases. There are 15 residues in the CDR3. V was clipped by 2 bases and J by 9 bases; unmatched bases: 5. Germline CDR1 and CDR2: SGHTA and FQGNSA. Here the CDR3 reads CASSLQLAGGREQFF. DNA for the CDR3: TGTGCCAGCAGCTTACAACTAGCGGGAGGTCGTGAGCAGTTCTTC.

This clone has just one count. The chain combines TRBV4-1 with TRBJ1-2; D not certain. Germline CDR1 is MGHRA and CDR2 is YSYEKL. CDR3 size: 14 residues. V lost 1 base and J 4 bases, leaving 10 bases between the germline ends. In DNA form, the CDR3 reads TGCGCCAGCAGCCAAGGGTACGGGCCCTATGGCTACACCTTC. This sequence encodes CASSQGYGPYGYTF.

The chain joins TRBV5-4 to TRBJ2-3; perhaps TRBD1 as D (6 bases). The CDR3 runs to 13 residues. Germline CDR1 and CDR2: SGHNT and YYREEE (reference sequence). The V gene lost 5 bases and the J gene lost 1 base, with 8 bases spanning the gap. This chain's CDR3 is CASSEGGTDTQYF. The CDR3 DNA reads TGTGCCAGCAGTGAGGGGGGCACAGATACGCAGTATTTT.

V gene TRBV7-6 combines with J gene TRBJ2-7; D remains unclear. Germline CDR1 and CDR2: SGHVS and FNYEAQ. The V end was cut by 0 bases, the J end by 1 base, with 7 bases between. This CDR3 contains 14 residues. The CDR3 spells CASSLAWGSYEQYF. The CDR3 bases are TGTGCCAGCAGCTTAGCGTGGGGATCCTACGAGCAGTACTTC.

CDR3 amino acids: CASSYDGGTGELFF. The DNA for the CDR3 is TGTGCCAGCAGTTACGACGGGGGAACCGGGGAGCTGTTTTTT. The gene calls are TRBV6-5 and TRBJ2-2; possibly TRBD2 for D (6 bases). The CDR3 totals 14 residues. Germline V gene sequence: CDR1 MNHEY, CDR2 SVGAGI. V lost 2 bases to trimming and J lost 5 bases, with 9 bases between them.

V and J are TRBV15 and TRBJ2-2, with 8 bases identical to TRBD1. Germline values: CDR1 LNHNV, CDR2 YYDKDF (reference sequence). J gave up 4 bases and V 0 bases, and 7 bases lay outside the gene matches. CDR3 length: 17 amino acids. The CDR3 nucleotides read TGTGCCACCAGCAGAGATCGAGGACAGGGAGCCACCGGGGAGCTGTTTTTT. Its translation is CATSRDRGQGATGELFF.

Only a few counts were recorded for this clone. J is TRBJ1-1 and V is TRBV25-1, with 7 bases lining up with TRBD1. This CDR3 is built from 12 residues. V lost 3 bases and J lost 10; bases outside the gene matches: 5. CDR1 is MGHDK, CDR2 SYGVNS, per germline. The CDR3 DNA is TGTGCCAGCAGTGAGGGACAGTACGTAGCTTTCTTT. This sequence encodes CASSEGQYVAFF.

This sequence joins TRBV2 and TRBJ2-7, with TRBD2 as a possible D gene (6 bases). V lost 2 bases and J lost 4, with 15 bases in between. CDR3 length: 15 amino acids. The germline V gene has CDR1 SNHLY and CDR2 FYNNEI. The CDR3: CASSELGGDGYEQYF. The DNA of the CDR3 is TGTGCCAGCAGTGAATTAGGAGGGGACGGGTACGAGCAGTACTTC.

This clone was detected once. The chain employs TRBV4-3 and TRBJ2-4; TRBD2 is a possible D gene (5 bases). This CDR3 region has 17 residues. The germline V gene encodes CDR1 LGHNA and CDR2 YSLEER. Trimming left V 3 bases short and J 0 bases short, with 15 bases between. The CDR3 bases are TGCGCCAGCAGCCACTCAAGCGGTAGTATAGCCAAAAACATTCAGTACTTC. This codes for CASSHSSGSIAKNIQYF.

The V call is TRBV29-1, the J call TRBJ1-1, with 8 bases aligning to TRBD1. The V segment lost 5 bases and the J segment 3 bases; nucleotides outside the gene matches: 5. The V gene's germline CDR1 is SQVTM and CDR2 ANQGSEA. The CDR3 consists of 13 residues. CDR3 nucleotides: TGCAGCGTTCCAGGACAGGGATACACTGAAGCTTTCTTT. The encoded protein is CSVPGQGYTEAFF.

The rearrangement links TRBV27 to TRBJ2-7; tentatively, D is TRBD1 (6 bases). V lost 4 bases, J lost 0 bases, and 16 bases lay in between. The CDR3 covers 16 residues. In germline, CDR1 is MNHEY, CDR2 SMNVEV (reference sequence). CDR3 sequence reads: CASSSRADSNSYEQYF. In DNA form, the CDR3 reads TGTGCCAGCAGTTCCCGGGCGGACAGCAACTCCTACGAGCAGTACTTC.

A single count supports this clone. This sequence joins TRBV7-9 and TRBJ2-5; D uncertain. V was clipped by 5 bases and J by 5 bases, with 15 bases between them. Germline CDR1 SEHNR, CDR2 FQNEAQ (reference sequence). CDR3 length equals 14 residues. The CDR3 here is CASSPRTFVETQYF. The CDR3 coding sequence is TGTGCCAGCAGCCCTCGAACCTTTGTCGAGACCCAGTACTTC.

This clone appeared a few times. The chain is built from TRBV6-4 and TRBJ1-3; the match to TRBD1 covers 9 bases. Germline CDR1 is MRHNA and CDR2 is SNTAGT. This CDR3 is built from 16 residues. V shed 4 bases and J 1 base; nucleotides not matched to a gene: 5. CDR3 sequence (DNA): TGTGCCAGCAGTGGCCCGGACAGGGGTTCTGGAAACACCATATATTTT. Residues: CASSGPDRGSGNTIYF.

This clone occurred a few times. Other DNA variants within this sample encode the same CDR3. V is TRBV4-1 and J is TRBJ1-1; tentative D call: TRBD1 (5 bases). Trimming took 4 bases from V and 3 from J, leaving 9 bases between them. The germline CDR1 and CDR2 sequences are MGHRA and YSYEKL. The CDR3 totals 13 residues. The CDR3 sequence is CASSLVGDTEAFF. CDR3 nucleotides: TGCGCCAGCAGCCTGGTGGGGGACACTGAAGCTTTCTTT.

V usage is TRBV11-3 and J usage is TRBJ1-6, with 9 bases that match TRBD1. Per germline, CDR1 SGHNT and CDR2 YENEEA. The CDR3 extends over 18 amino acids. The J segment lost 0 bases and the V segment lost 5 bases, leaving 8 bases of the junction unmatched. The CDR3 nucleotides are TGTGCCAGCAGCATCGCCGGGACAGGGAGCTCCTATAATTCACCCCTCCACTTT. Its translation: CASSIAGTGSSYNSPLHF.

This chain connects TRBV15 to TRBJ1-5, with 7 nucleotides matching TRBD1. The trim removed 5 bases at V and 6 bases at J, leaving 10 bases unmatched. Germline V gene sequence: CDR1 LNHNV, CDR2 YYDKDF (reference sequence). The CDR3 contains 15 residues. The CDR3 DNA is TGTGCCACCAGCGTCGGGACAGAGGGGCGTCAGCCCCAGCATTTT. It is translated as CATSVGTEGRQPQHF.

The chain has TRBV5-6 and TRBJ1-1; tentatively, D is TRBD1 (5 bases). The CDR3 extends over 13 amino acids. CDR1 and CDR2 (germline): SGHDT, YYEEEE. Trimming took off 4 bases at V and 2 bases at J, with 9 bases between the two ends. The CDR3 loop reads CASSRDSNTEAFF. CDR3 bases: TGTGCCAGCAGCCGAGACAGCAACACTGAAGCTTTCTTT. Full variable domain (rest looked up from reference TRBV5-6 and TRBJ1-1): DAGVTQSPTHLIKTRGQQVTLRCSPKSGHDTVSWYQQALGQGPQFIFQYYEEEERQRGNFPDRFSGHQFPNYSSELNVNALLLGDSALYLCASSRDSNTEAFFGQGTRLTVV.

The chain is built from TRBV5-4 and TRBJ1-3; D remains ambiguous. The CDR3 length is 15 residues. Trimming shortened V by 4 bases and J by 0 bases, and 11 bases separated the two germline ends. Germline V gene data show CDR1 as SGHNT and CDR2 as YYREEE (reference sequence). The CDR3 region is CASSTRANSGNTIYF. Written as DNA, the CDR3 is TGTGCCAGCAGCACCCGGGCCAACTCTGGAAACACCATATATTTT.

This clone has only one observation. The chain carries TRBV7-9 and TRBJ2-2; 10 positions agree with TRBD2. CDR3 length: 16 residues. From germline, CDR1 is SEHNR and CDR2 FQNEAQ (reference sequence). V dropped 2 bases and J dropped 5; count of bases not matched to a gene: 5. The CDR3 loop reads CASSLIGLAETGELFF. Here the CDR3 DNA reads TGTGCCAGCAGCTTAATTGGACTAGCGGAGACCGGGGAGCTGTTTTTT.

The V call is TRBV7-2, the J call TRBJ2-7; tentatively, D is TRBD2 (5 bases). Germline CDR1 SGHTA, CDR2 FQGNSA. V was shortened by 0 bases and J by 5 bases, with 14 bases between the two germline ends. This CDR3 has 15 residues. The CDR3 DNA follows: TGTGCCAGCAGCTTAGCGCGACCCGGGGTAGACGAGCAGTACTTC. Translating gives CASSLARPGVDEQYF.

V and J are TRBV15 and TRBJ1-4, with TRBD1 identical over 9 bases. The CDR3 is 16 residues long. The germline CDR1 and CDR2 sequences are LNHNV and YYDKDF (reference sequence). Germline trimming cut 3 bases from V and 7 bases from J; bases unmatched to any gene: 9. As DNA, the CDR3 is TGTGCCACCAGCAGCCGCCTAGGACAGGGGAGTGAAAAACTGTTTTTT. Its translation: CATSSRLGQGSEKLFF.

The V gene is TRBV27, the J gene TRBJ1-1; D unresolved. This CDR3 contains 13 residues. V lost 4 bases to trimming and J lost 3 bases, with 9 bases between them. Germline V gene lookup returns CDR1 MNHEY and CDR2 SMNVEV (reference sequence). The CDR3 spells CASSSDEDTEAFF. In DNA, the CDR3 is TGTGCCAGCAGTTCAGATGAGGACACTGAAGCTTTCTTT.